This passage covers 11 T cell receptor beta chains from one sample sequenced in a study of blood T cell repertoires in COVID-19. The repertoire was sequenced with immunoSEQ multiplex PCR; TCRdb's copy has only in-frame clones and lacks some. Of 200,000 to 250,000 clones detected, over 75% appear once; the ten largest clones hold approximately 9.6%. Sequenced input: PBMCs or T cells enriched from blood (not recorded which). The receptors were sampled from a woman in her fifties or sixties with acute COVID-19.

CDR3 amino acids: CASSTGLAGGYEQYF. DNA for the CDR3: TGCGCCAGCAGCACCGGACTAGCGGGGGGTTACGAGCAGTACTTC. The chain is built from TRBV5-1 and TRBJ2-7; 14 nucleotides match TRBD2. Germline V gives CDR1 SGHRS, CDR2 YFSETQ. The V segment lost 4 bases and the J segment 4 bases; nucleotides outside the gene matches: 4. The CDR3 runs to 15 residues.

The chain joins TRBV14 to TRBJ1-4; no definite D call. The CDR3 consists of 13 residues. The V and J ends lost 2 bases and 7 bases respectively, with 8 bases between them. Germline loops: CDR1 SGHDN, CDR2 FVKESK. CDR3 in amino acids: CASSQNRVEKLFF. CDR3 bases: TGTGCCAGCAGCCAAAACAGAGTTGAAAAACTGTTTTTT.

The genes are TRBV29-1 and TRBJ1-1; a possible D gene is TRBD1 (6 bases). CDR3 length equals 16 residues. CDR1 and CDR2 from the germline V gene are SQVTM and ANQGSEA. Trimming shortened V by 0 bases and J by 5 bases, and 19 bases separated the two germline ends. CDR3 protein: CSVEERGWVMETEAFF. The CDR3, as DNA: TGCAGCGTTGAAGAGAGGGGGTGGGTCATGGAGACTGAAGCTTTCTTT.

This chain joins TRBV19 and TRBJ1-2; 9 bases match TRBD1. Germline V gene lookup returns CDR1 LNHDA and CDR2 SQIVND (reference sequence). The CDR3 has 15 residues. V dropped 5 bases and J dropped 4; count of bases not matched to a gene: 8. CDR3 amino acids: CASSALQGASYGYTF. The CDR3 region has the DNA TGTGCCAGTAGTGCCCTACAGGGGGCAAGCTATGGCTACACCTTC.

This chain joins TRBV5-1 and TRBJ1-1; possible D gene TRBD1, 5 bases. CDR1 and CDR2 from the germline V gene are SGHRS and YFSETQ. The CDR3 totals 12 residues. The V gene lost 6 bases and the J gene lost 5 bases, with 11 bases spanning the gap. The CDR3 protein is CASTVGGTEAFF. DNA of the CDR3: TGCGCCAGCACCGTGGGGGGGACTGAAGCTTTCTTT.

The chain combines TRBV18 with TRBJ1-1; no definite D call. Germline lookup yields CDR1 KGHSH and CDR2 LQKENI. This CDR3 is 14 amino acids long. V shed 2 bases and J shed 2 bases, with 9 bases lying between them. Here the CDR3 reads CASSPNRINTEAFF. The DNA of the CDR3 is TGTGCCAGCTCACCAAACAGAATAAACACTGAAGCTTTCTTT.

In the case of this clone: This CDR3 is also generated by other DNA sequences in the sample. V usage is TRBV9 and J usage is TRBJ1-1; D ambiguous. Between the trimmed V and J ends, which lost 0 bases and 1 base, there was a span of 4 bases. The germline gives CDR1 SGDLS, CDR2 YYNGEE. The CDR3 is 13 amino acids. The CDR3 nucleotides read TGTGCCAGCAGCGTAGCCGGGAACACTGAAGCTTTCTTT. It is translated as CASSVAGNTEAFF.

V and J are TRBV5-1 and TRBJ2-7; 9 bases fit TRBD1. The trim removed 0 bases at V and 1 base at J, leaving 5 bases unmatched. The CDR3 consists of 16 residues. The V gene's germline CDR1 is SGHRS and CDR2 YFSETQ. CDR3 sequence reads: CASSLDRGHRSYEQYF. CDR3 bases: TGCGCCAGCAGCTTGGACAGGGGGCACCGATCCTACGAGCAGTACTTC. Full variable domain (rest looked up from reference TRBV5-1 and TRBJ2-7): KAGVTQTPRYLIKTRGQQVTLSCSPISGHRSVSWYQQTPGQGLQFLFEYFSETQRNKGNFPGRFSGRQFSNSRSEMNVSTLELGDSALYLCASSLDRGHRSYEQYFGPGTRLTVT.

This chain links TRBV29-1 with TRBJ1-4; D unresolved. CDR1 SQVTM and CDR2 ANQGSEA come from the germline V gene. The CDR3 has 13 residues. V was trimmed by 7 bases and J by 5 bases, leaving 14 bases between them. The CDR3 reads CSGREQWNEKLFF. CDR3 nucleotide sequence: TGCAGCGGTCGGGAGCAATGGAATGAAAAACTGTTTTTT.

The chain joins TRBV19 to TRBJ1-4; D unresolved. This CDR3 contains 15 residues. Germline CDR1 reads LNHDA; CDR2 reads SQIVND (reference sequence). V lost 5 bases to trimming and J lost 10 bases, with 20 bases between them. As DNA, the CDR3 is TGTGCCAGTAGTGATCGGGAACCCGGTATTGGAAAACTGTTTTTT. It specifies CASSDREPGIGKLFF.

The chain is built from TRBV11-2 and TRBJ2-7; D remains ambiguous. CDR3 length equals 11 residues. From germline, CDR1 is SGHAT and CDR2 FQNNGV. With 2 bases removed from V and 3 bases from J, the gap between germline ends came to 2 bases. The CDR3 DNA sequence: TGTGCCAGCAGCTTATACTACGAGCAGTACTTC. It specifies CASSLYYEQYF.